The rows below give T cell receptor beta chains drawn from one sample of a study of blood T cell repertoires in COVID-19. Only in-frame clones appear in the TCRdb table, and some are missing; sequencing was by immunoSEQ multiplex PCR. The profile shows 95,000 to 100,000 clones, under 85% of them singletons. Specimen: peripheral blood. These receptors originate from a human donor in a cohort sampled during active COVID-19. The CDR3 runs from the conserved cysteine through the conserved F or W. D genes are given only for firm matches. A row's size may be missing; if present it is once, few, many or a size class.

abundance: NA; j_gene: TRBJ1-2; v_gene: TRBV28; d_gene: NA; CDR3aa: CASSWVGRGYTF; CDR3nt: TGTGCCAGCAGTTGGGTAGGGAGGGGCTACACCTTC
abundance: NA; j_gene: TRBJ1-5; v_gene: TRBV5-8; d_gene: NA; CDR3aa: CASGARGLHWPQHF; CDR3nt: TGTGCCAGCGGCGCACGAGGGCTACATTGGCCCCAGCATTTT
abundance: NA; j_gene: TRBJ1-4; v_gene: TRBV5-8; d_gene: NA; CDR3aa: CASSLGQSNEKLFF; CDR3nt: TGTGCCAGCAGCTTGGGGCAGTCTAATGAAAAACTGTTTTTT
abundance: NA; j_gene: TRBJ2-7; v_gene: TRBV6-1; d_gene: NA; CDR3aa: CASSEAPTGYYEQYF; CDR3nt: TGTGCCAGCAGTGAAGCTCCGACTGGATACTACGAGCAGTACTTC
abundance: NA; j_gene: TRBJ2-1; v_gene: TRBV12-3/TRBV12-4; d_gene: NA; CDR3aa: CASRLRTEQFF; CDR3nt: TGTGCCAGCAGACTCAGGACAGAGCAGTTCTTC
abundance: NA; j_gene: TRBJ2-3; v_gene: TRBV10-1; d_gene: NA; CDR3aa: CASSLTVGTDTQYF; CDR3nt: TGCGCCAGCAGCTTGACAGTGGGCACAGATACGCAGTATTTT
abundance: NA; j_gene: TRBJ1-5; v_gene: TRBV10-2; d_gene: TRBD1; CDR3aa: CASSVGGGWDNQPQHF; CDR3nt: TGCGCCAGCAGTGTCGGAGGGGGCTGGGACAATCAGCCCCAGCATTTT
abundance: NA; j_gene: TRBJ1-1; v_gene: TRBV9; d_gene: TRBD1; CDR3aa: CASSAGQGGMNTEAFF; CDR3nt: TGTGCCAGCAGCGCCGGACAGGGGGGGATGAACACTGAAGCTTTCTTT
abundance: NA; j_gene: TRBJ2-3; v_gene: TRBV11-2; d_gene: TRBD2; CDR3aa: CASSPGGSGGYTDTQYF; CDR3nt: TGTGCCAGCAGCCCCGGGGGAAGCGGGGGGTACACAGATACGCAGTATTTT
abundance: NA; j_gene: TRBJ2-5; v_gene: TRBV21-1; d_gene: NA; CDR3aa: CASSKVGGKLQETQYF; CDR3nt: TGTGCCAGCAGCAAAGTCGGCGGGAAGCTACAAGAGACCCAGTACTTC
abundance: NA; j_gene: TRBJ1-2; v_gene: TRBV11-2; d_gene: NA; CDR3aa: CASSLDPRRDRQSYTF; CDR3nt: TGTGCCAGCAGCTTAGACCCGAGGAGGGACCGGCAAAGCTACACCTTC
abundance: NA; j_gene: TRBJ2-7; v_gene: TRBV18; d_gene: NA; CDR3aa: CASSPGFFYEQYF; CDR3nt: TGTGCCAGCTCACCCGGGTTCTTCTACGAGCAGTACTTC
abundance: NA; j_gene: TRBJ1-1; v_gene: TRBV5-6; d_gene: TRBD1; CDR3aa: CASSPDRGRTEAFF; CDR3nt: TGTGCCAGCAGCCCCGACAGGGGGCGTACTGAAGCTTTCTTT
abundance: NA; j_gene: TRBJ1-2; v_gene: TRBV18; d_gene: NA; CDR3aa: CASSPGRADYGYTF; CDR3nt: TGTGCCAGCTCACCGGGCAGGGCAGACTATGGCTACACCTTC
abundance: NA; j_gene: TRBJ2-1; v_gene: TRBV7-2; d_gene: TRBD2; CDR3aa: CASSAGLVLNNEQFF; CDR3nt: TGTGCCAGCAGCGCAGGACTAGTTTTAAACAATGAGCAGTTCTTC
abundance: NA; j_gene: TRBJ1-1; v_gene: TRBV6-6; d_gene: NA; CDR3aa: CASSNGQLGTEAFF; CDR3nt: TGTGCCAGCAGTAACGGACAGCTGGGGACTGAAGCTTTCTTT
abundance: NA; j_gene: TRBJ1-2; v_gene: TRBV9; d_gene: NA; CDR3aa: CASGPSSGNGGYTF; CDR3nt: TGTGCCAGCGGACCATCTTCAGGGAACGGTGGCTACACCTTC
abundance: once; j_gene: TRBJ1-1; v_gene: TRBV2; d_gene: NA; CDR3aa: CASSAIRGGTEAFF; CDR3nt: TGTGCCAGCAGCGCCATCCGGGGGGGCACTGAAGCTTTCTTT
abundance: NA; j_gene: TRBJ1-3; v_gene: TRBV5-8; d_gene: NA; CDR3aa: CASSLTLGTTSGNTIYF; CDR3nt: TGTGCCAGCAGCTTGACTCTCGGGACAACCTCTGGAAACACCATATATTTT
abundance: once; j_gene: TRBJ2-7; v_gene: TRBV9; d_gene: NA; CDR3aa: CASSVASSSYEQYF; CDR3nt: TGTGCCAGCAGCGTAGCGTCTAGCTCCTACGAGCAGTACTTC
abundance: NA; j_gene: TRBJ1-4; v_gene: TRBV28; d_gene: TRBD1; CDR3aa: CASSFPAGGEKLFF; CDR3nt: TGTGCCAGCAGTTTTCCGGCAGGGGGGGAAAAACTGTTTTTT
abundance: NA; j_gene: TRBJ2-1; v_gene: TRBV28; d_gene: TRBD2; CDR3aa: CASSPSGAGGAYNEQFF; CDR3nt: TGTGCCAGCAGTCCCTCGGGGGCGGGAGGGGCCTACAATGAGCAGTTCTTC
abundance: NA; j_gene: TRBJ2-7; v_gene: TRBV4-1; d_gene: TRBD1; CDR3aa: CASSYYAGQGLDEQYF; CDR3nt: TGCGCCAGCAGCTACTACGCGGGACAGGGGTTGGACGAGCAGTACTTC
abundance: NA; j_gene: TRBJ2-7; v_gene: TRBV7-7; d_gene: TRBD1; CDR3aa: CASSSGTGAYEQYF; CDR3nt: TGTGCTAGCAGCTCGGGGACAGGAGCCTACGAGCAGTACTTC